This entry describes one T cell receptor beta chain. Repertoires were generated with immunoSEQ multiplex PCR, while TCRdb's copy carries only in-frame clones and drops some. The profile shows more than 200,000 clones, approximately 86% of them singletons. This sample was taken from a study of blood T cell repertoires in COVID-19. This CDR3 is 15 amino acids long. Per germline, CDR1 GTSNPN and CDR2 SVGIG (reference sequence). The V segment lost 0 bases and the J segment 4 bases; nucleotides outside the gene matches: 7. The genes are TRBV30 and TRBJ2-5, with 8 nucleotides matching TRBD2. The sequence was obtained from a man aged 40-49 years with acute or convalescent COVID-19. The sequenced sample consisted of peripheral blood. The CDR3 sequence is CAWSVVGTRGETQYF. CDR3 DNA: TGTGCCTGGAGTGTAGTTGGGACTAGAGGAGAGACCCAGTACTTC. Full variable domain (outside the CDR3, taken from reference TRBV30 and TRBJ2-5): SQTIHQWPATLVQPVGSPLSLECTVEGTSNPNLYWYRQAAGRGLQLLFYSVGIGQISSEVPQNLSASRPQDRQFILSSKKLLLSDSGFYLCAWSVVGTRGETQYFGPGTRLLVL.